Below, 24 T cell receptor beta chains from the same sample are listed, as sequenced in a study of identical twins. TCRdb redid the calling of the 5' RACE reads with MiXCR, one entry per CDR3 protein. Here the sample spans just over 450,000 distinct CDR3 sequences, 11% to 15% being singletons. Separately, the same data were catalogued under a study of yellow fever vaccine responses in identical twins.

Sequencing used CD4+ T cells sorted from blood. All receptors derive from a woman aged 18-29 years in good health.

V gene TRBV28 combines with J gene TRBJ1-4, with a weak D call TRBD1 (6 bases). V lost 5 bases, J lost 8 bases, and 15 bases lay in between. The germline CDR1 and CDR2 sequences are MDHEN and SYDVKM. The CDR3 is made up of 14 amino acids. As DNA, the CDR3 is TGTGCCAGCAGTGGACAGCCGGTTTCCGAAAAACTGTTTTTT. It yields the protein CASSGQPVSEKLFF.

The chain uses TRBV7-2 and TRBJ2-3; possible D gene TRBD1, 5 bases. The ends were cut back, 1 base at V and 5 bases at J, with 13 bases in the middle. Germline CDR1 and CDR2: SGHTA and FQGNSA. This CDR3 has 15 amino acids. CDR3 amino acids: CASSLGPQGRDTQYF. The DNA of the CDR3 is TGTGCCAGCAGCTTAGGGCCCCAGGGAAGAGATACGCAGTATTTT.

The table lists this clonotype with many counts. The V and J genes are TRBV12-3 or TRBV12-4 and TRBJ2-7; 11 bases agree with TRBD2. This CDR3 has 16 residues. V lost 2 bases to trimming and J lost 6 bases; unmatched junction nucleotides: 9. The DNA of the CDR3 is TGTGCCAGCAGTTTAAGTACTAGCGGGAGTTCTCGCGAGCAGTACTTC. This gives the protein CASSLSTSGSSREQYF.

The CDR3 protein is CASRFDGGATYEQYF. In DNA form, the CDR3 reads TGCGCCAGCAGGTTTGACGGGGGGGCCACCTACGAGCAGTACTTC. The chain couples TRBV5-1 to TRBJ2-7; 8 bases agree with TRBD2. CDR3 size: 15 residues. Germline lookup yields CDR1 SGHRS and CDR2 YFSETQ. With V trimmed by 5 bases and J by 2 bases, 9 bases remained unmatched.

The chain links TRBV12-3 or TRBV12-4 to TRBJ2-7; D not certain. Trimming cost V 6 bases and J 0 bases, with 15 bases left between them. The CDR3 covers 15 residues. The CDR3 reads CASSPQPPRSYEQYF. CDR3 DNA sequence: TGTGCCAGCAGCCCTCAACCCCCCCGCTCCTACGAGCAGTACTTC.

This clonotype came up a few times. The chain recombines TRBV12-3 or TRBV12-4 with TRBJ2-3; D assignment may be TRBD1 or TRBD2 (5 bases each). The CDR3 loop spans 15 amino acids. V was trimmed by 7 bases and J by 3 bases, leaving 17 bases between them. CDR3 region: CASIYRGADTDTQYF. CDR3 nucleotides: TGTGCCAGCATCTACCGAGGGGCAGATACAGATACGCAGTATTTT.

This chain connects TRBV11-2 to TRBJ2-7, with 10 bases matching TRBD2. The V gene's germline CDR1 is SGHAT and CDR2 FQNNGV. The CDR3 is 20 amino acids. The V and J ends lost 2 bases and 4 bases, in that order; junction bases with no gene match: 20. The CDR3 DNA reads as TGTGCCAGCAGCTTATATGGTGTAAAAATGGGGCTAGCGGGAGCGTACGAGCAGTACTTC. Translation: CASSLYGVKMGLAGAYEQYF.

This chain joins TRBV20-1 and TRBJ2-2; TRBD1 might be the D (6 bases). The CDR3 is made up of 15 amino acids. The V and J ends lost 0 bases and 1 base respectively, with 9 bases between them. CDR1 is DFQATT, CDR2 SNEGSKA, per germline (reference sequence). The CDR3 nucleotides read TGCAGTGCTAGAGATGCAGGGGTGAACACCGGGGAGCTGTTTTTT. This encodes CSARDAGVNTGELFF.

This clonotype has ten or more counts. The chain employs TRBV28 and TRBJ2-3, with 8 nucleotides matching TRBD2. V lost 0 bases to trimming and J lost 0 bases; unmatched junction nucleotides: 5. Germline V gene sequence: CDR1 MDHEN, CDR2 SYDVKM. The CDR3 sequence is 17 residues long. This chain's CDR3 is CASSLWHLAGSTDTQYF. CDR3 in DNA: TGTGCCAGCAGTTTATGGCACCTAGCGGGTAGCACAGATACGCAGTATTTT.

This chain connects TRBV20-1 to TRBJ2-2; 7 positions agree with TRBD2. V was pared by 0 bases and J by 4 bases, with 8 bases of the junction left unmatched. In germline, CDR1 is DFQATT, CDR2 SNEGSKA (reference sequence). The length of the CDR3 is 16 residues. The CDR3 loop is CSARDLRGGSTGELFF. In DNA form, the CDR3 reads TGCAGTGCTAGAGATCTCCGGGGAGGGAGCACCGGGGAGCTGTTTTTT.

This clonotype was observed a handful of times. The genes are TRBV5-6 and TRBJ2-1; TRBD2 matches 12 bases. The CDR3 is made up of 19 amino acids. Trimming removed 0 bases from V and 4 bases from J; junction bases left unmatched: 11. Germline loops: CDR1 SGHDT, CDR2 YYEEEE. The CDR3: CASSLDGSLAGGKYNEQFF. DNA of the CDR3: TGTGCCAGCAGCTTGGATGGGTCGCTAGCGGGGGGGAAATACAATGAGCAGTTCTTC.

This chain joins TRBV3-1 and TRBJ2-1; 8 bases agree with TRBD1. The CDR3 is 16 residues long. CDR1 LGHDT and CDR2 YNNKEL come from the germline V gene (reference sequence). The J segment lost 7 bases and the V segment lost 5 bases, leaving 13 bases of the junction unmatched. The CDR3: CASSSQGPGGNNEQFF. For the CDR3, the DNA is TGTGCCAGCAGCAGCCAAGGCCCAGGGGGCAATAATGAGCAGTTCTTC.

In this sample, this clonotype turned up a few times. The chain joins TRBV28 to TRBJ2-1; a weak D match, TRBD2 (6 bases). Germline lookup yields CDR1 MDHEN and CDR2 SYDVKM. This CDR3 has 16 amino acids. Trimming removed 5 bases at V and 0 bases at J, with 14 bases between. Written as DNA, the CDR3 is TGTGCCAGCAGTCCCCCGGGGACTCTCTCCTACAATGAGCAGTTCTTC. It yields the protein CASSPPGTLSYNEQFF.

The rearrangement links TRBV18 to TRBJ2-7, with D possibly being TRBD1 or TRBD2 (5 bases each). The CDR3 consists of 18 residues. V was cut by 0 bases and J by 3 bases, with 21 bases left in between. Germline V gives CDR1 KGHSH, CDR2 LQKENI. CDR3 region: CASSPPKRGKSSGYEQYF. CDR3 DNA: TGTGCCAGCTCACCACCAAAGAGGGGAAAATCATCCGGCTACGAGCAGTACTTC. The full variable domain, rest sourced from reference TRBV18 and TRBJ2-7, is NAGVMQNPRHLVRRRGQEARLRCSPMKGHSHVYWYRQLPEEGLKFMVYLQKENIIDESGMPKERFSAEFPKEGPSILRIQQVVRGDSAAYFCASSPPKRGKSSGYEQYFGPGTRLTVT.

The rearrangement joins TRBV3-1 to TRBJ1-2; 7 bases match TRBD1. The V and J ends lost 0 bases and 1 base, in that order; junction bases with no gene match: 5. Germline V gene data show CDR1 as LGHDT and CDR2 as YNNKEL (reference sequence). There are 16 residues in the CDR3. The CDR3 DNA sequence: TGTGCCAGCAGCCAAGAAATCGACAGGGATAACTATGGCTACACCTTC. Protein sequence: CASSQEIDRDNYGYTF.

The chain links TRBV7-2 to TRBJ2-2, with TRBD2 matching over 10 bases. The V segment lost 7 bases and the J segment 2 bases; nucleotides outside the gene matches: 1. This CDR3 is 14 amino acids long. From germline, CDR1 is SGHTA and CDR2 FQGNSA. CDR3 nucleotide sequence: TGTGCCAGCAAACTAGCGGGAAACACCGGGGAGCTGTTTTTT. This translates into CASKLAGNTGELFF.

The CDR3: CASSYGTSGGFREQYF. The CDR3 nucleotides read TGTGCCAGCAGTTACGGGACTAGCGGGGGGTTCCGCGAGCAGTACTTC. The chain has TRBV6-2 or TRBV6-3 and TRBJ2-7; 15 positions match TRBD2. Germline values: CDR1 MNHEY, CDR2 SVGEGT. The V segment lost 2 bases and the J segment 6 bases; nucleotides outside the gene matches: 5. The CDR3 covers 16 residues.

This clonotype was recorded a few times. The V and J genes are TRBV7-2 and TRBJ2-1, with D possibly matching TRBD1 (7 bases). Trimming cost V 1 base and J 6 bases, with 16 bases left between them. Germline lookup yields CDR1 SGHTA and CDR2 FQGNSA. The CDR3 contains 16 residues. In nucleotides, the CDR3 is TGTGCCAGCAGCTTAGTTAGCAGGGGGAGGTCCAATGAGCAGTTCTTC. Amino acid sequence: CASSLVSRGRSNEQFF.

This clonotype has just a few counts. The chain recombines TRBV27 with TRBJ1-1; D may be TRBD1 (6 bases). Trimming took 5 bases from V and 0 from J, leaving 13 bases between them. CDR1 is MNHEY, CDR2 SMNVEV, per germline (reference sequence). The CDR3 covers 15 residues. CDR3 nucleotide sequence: TGTGCCAGCAGTGAACAGGGCCCCATGAACACTGAAGCTTTCTTT. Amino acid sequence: CASSEQGPMNTEAFF.

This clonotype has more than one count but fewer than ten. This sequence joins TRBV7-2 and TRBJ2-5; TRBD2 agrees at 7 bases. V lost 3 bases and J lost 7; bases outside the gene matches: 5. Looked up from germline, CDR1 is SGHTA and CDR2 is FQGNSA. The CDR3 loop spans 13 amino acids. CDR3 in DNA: TGTGCCAGCAGCTTGGTGGGGGAGGGGACCCAGTACTTC. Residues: CASSLVGEGTQYF.

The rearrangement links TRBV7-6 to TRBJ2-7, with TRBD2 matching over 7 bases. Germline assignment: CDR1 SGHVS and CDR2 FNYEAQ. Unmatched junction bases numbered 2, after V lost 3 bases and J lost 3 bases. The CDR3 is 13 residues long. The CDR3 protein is CASSLTSFYEQYF. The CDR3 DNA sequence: TGTGCCAGCAGCTTGACTAGCTTCTACGAGCAGTACTTC.

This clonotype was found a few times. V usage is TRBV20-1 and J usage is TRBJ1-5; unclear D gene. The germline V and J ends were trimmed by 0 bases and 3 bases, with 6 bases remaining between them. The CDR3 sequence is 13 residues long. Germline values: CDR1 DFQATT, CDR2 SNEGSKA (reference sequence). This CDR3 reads CSARDFPNQPQHF. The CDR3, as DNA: TGCAGTGCTAGAGATTTCCCCAATCAGCCCCAGCATTTT.

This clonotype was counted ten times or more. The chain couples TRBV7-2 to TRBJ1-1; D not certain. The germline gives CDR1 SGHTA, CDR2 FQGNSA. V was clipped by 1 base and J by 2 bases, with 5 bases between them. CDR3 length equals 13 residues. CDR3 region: CASSLVINTEAFF. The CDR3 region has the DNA TGTGCCAGCAGCTTAGTAATCAACACTGAAGCTTTCTTT.

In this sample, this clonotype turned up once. CDR3 in DNA: TGTGCCAGCAGCCAAGCGGGGGGGCGGGACGAGCAGTACTTC. This translates into CASSQAGGRDEQYF. V gene TRBV3-1 combines with J gene TRBJ2-7, with TRBD2 matching over 8 bases. This CDR3 region has 14 residues. V lost 1 base to trimming and J lost 5 bases; unmatched junction nucleotides: 4. Germline loops: CDR1 LGHDT, CDR2 YNNKEL (reference sequence).